These T cell receptor beta chains were read from a single sample in a study of cytomegalovirus exposure and HLA in healthy donors. Method: immunoSEQ multiplex PCR; TCRdb's copy keeps in-frame clones and lacks some. The sample holds tens of thousands of clones, about 70% seen once. Sequencing used PBMCs. These TCRs come from a man aged 30 to 45 in good health and CMV-seronegative. Each CDR3 is given with its conserved first and last residue. A D gene is named only where the DNA matches it firmly. A row's size may be missing; if present it is once, few, many or a size class.

D gene,clone size,J gene,V gene,CDR3 protein,CDR3 DNA
NA,NA,TRBJ1-1,TRBV19,CASKTGLLNTEAFF,TGTGCCAGCAAAACCGGGTTATTGAACACTGAAGCTTTCTTT
NA,NA,TRBJ1-1,TRBV5-4,CPSSLGALMNTEAFF,TGTCCCAGCAGCTTGGGGGCGCTCATGAACACTGAAGCTTTCTTT
NA,NA,TRBJ1-1,TRBV5-1,CASSFTGSVGTEAFF,TGCGCCAGCAGCTTTACGGGGTCGGTAGGAACTGAAGCTTTCTTT
TRBD1,NA,TRBJ1-1,TRBV6-5,CASSINRGPNTEAFF,TGTGCCAGCAGTATAAACAGGGGGCCGAACACTGAAGCTTTCTTT
NA,NA,TRBJ1-1,TRBV6-1,CASTKAGGSMTEAFF,TGTGCCAGTACCAAAGCCGGGGGGTCGATGACTGAAGCTTTCTTT
TRBD1,NA,TRBJ1-5,TRBV6-6,CASSYSGQGARQPQHF,TGTGCCAGCAGTTACTCGGGACAGGGGGCCAGACAGCCCCAGCATTTT
TRBD1,few,TRBJ2-2,TRBV30,CALQGDGELFF,TGTGCCTTGCAGGGGGACGGGGAGCTGTTTTTT
NA,NA,TRBJ2-6,TRBV19,CASSITEAARWANVLTF,TGTGCCAGTAGTATAACGGAAGCGGCGCGGTGGGCCAACGTCCTGACTTTC
TRBD2,few,TRBJ2-1,TRBV28,CASSLWTSGNEQFF,TGTGCCAGCAGTTTGTGGACTAGCGGCAATGAGCAGTTCTTC
NA,few,TRBJ1-1,TRBV2,CASQGRVNTEAFF,TGTGCCAGCCAGGGGCGCGTGAACACTGAAGCTTTCTTT
NA,NA,TRBJ1-1,TRBV9,CASSVEANTEAFF,TGTGCCAGCAGCGTAGAAGCCAACACTGAAGCTTTCTTT
NA,NA,TRBJ1-2,TRBV5-1,CASFITGYGYTF,TGCGCCAGCTTCATTACAGGATATGGCTACACCTTC
TRBD1,NA,TRBJ1-1,TRBV5-1,CASSLLLQGASEAFF,TGCGCCAGCAGCTTGTTATTACAGGGGGCGTCTGAAGCTTTCTTT
TRBD2,NA,TRBJ2-1,TRBV19,CASSIGAGDKDEQFF,TGTGCCAGTAGTATAGGAGCGGGAGATAAAGATGAGCAGTTCTTC
NA,NA,TRBJ2-7,TRBV27,CASRNYQGLGEYEQYF,TGTGCCAGCAGGAACTACCAGGGGCTGGGGGAATACGAGCAGTACTTC
TRBD1,NA,TRBJ1-5,TRBV6-5,CASRPTGGSNQPQHF,TGTGCCAGCAGACCAACAGGGGGAAGCAATCAGCCCCAGCATTTT
NA,few,TRBJ2-2,TRBV29-1,CSVRRNTGELFF,TGCAGCGTGCGCCGAAACACCGGGGAGCTGTTTTTT
NA,once,TRBJ2-1,TRBV4-2,CASSQEDGGNEQFF,TGTGCCAGCAGCCAAGAGGATGGGGGGAATGAGCAGTTCTTC
NA,few,TRBJ2-1,TRBV10-1,CASSVGGNSYNEQFF,TGCGCCAGCAGTGTCGGCGGTAACTCCTACAATGAGCAGTTCTTC
TRBD2,once,TRBJ2-7,TRBV27,CASSPIKAGGPTSYEQYF,TGTGCCAGCAGTCCCATTAAAGCGGGAGGGCCCACCTCATACGAGCAGTACTTC
TRBD2,NA,TRBJ2-7,TRBV19,CASRNHGTSVSYEQYF,TGTGCCAGTAGGAACCACGGGACTAGCGTCTCCTACGAGCAGTACTTC
TRBD2,NA,TRBJ2-3,TRBV6-4,CASSGLAGADTQYF,TGTGCCAGCAGTGGACTAGCGGGAGCAGATACGCAGTATTTT
TRBD1,NA,TRBJ2-7,TRBV6-6,CASSYFGQGALYEQYF,TGTGCCAGCAGTTACTTTGGACAGGGGGCCCTTTACGAGCAGTACTTC
TRBD1,NA,TRBJ1-5,TRBV7-2,CASSVLPQGAQPQHF,TGTGCCAGCAGCGTTCTACCGCAGGGGGCCCAGCCCCAGCATTTT
NA,NA,TRBJ2-3,TRBV28,CASNPPGSSTDTQYF,TGTGCCAGCAACCCCCCGGGGAGTAGCACAGATACGCAGTATTTT
NA,NA,TRBJ1-3,TRBV30,CAWSDTGNTIYF,TGTGCCTGGAGTGACACGGGAAACACCATATATTTT
NA,once,TRBJ1-1,TRBV2,CASSKEGVEINTEAFF,TGTGCCAGCAGCAAGGAAGGGGTCGAGATCAACACTGAAGCTTTCTTT
NA,NA,TRBJ2-5,TRBV5-4,CASSLVDGSQETQYF,TGTGCCAGCAGCTTGGTTGATGGCAGTCAAGAGACCCAGTACTTC
TRBD2,NA,TRBJ2-7,TRBV6-5,CASSLGLAGIYEQYF,TGTGCCAGCAGTTTGGGCCTAGCGGGGATCTACGAGCAGTACTTC
NA,once,TRBJ2-5,TRBV5-1,CASSLQVGGETQYF,TGCGCCAGCAGCCTCCAGGTGGGGGGAGAGACCCAGTACTTC
TRBD2,NA,TRBJ2-5,TRBV28,CASSGLAEPLQETQYF,TGTGCCAGCAGCGGACTAGCAGAACCGCTACAAGAGACCCAGTACTTC
NA,NA,TRBJ1-6,TRBV2,CASSERGGRTKPLHF,TGTGCCAGCAGTGAACGGGGAGGACGGACAAAACCCCTCCACTTT
TRBD2,NA,TRBJ2-3,TRBV29-1,CSADLAGVNTDTQYF,TGCAGCGCTGACCTAGCGGGGGTTAATACAGATACGCAGTATTTT
NA,NA,TRBJ1-5,TRBV6-5,CASVGRGGQPQHF,TGTGCCAGCGTCGGCAGGGGTGGTCAGCCCCAGCATTTT
TRBD1,once,TRBJ2-7,TRBV6-5,CASSYTGQGNNEQYF,TGTGCCAGCAGTTACACGGGACAGGGAAACAACGAGCAGTACTTC
NA,NA,TRBJ2-5,TRBV30,CAWSSGVAQYF,TGTGCCTGGAGCTCAGGGGTGGCCCAGTACTTC
NA,few,TRBJ1-1,TRBV6-6,CASSTIHGYTEAFF,TGTGCCAGCAGCACTATCCATGGGTATACTGAAGCTTTCTTT
NA,few,TRBJ2-1,TRBV4-2,CASSQDYMGEYNEQFF,TGTGCCAGCAGCCAAGATTACATGGGAGAGTACAATGAGCAGTTCTTC
TRBD1,NA,TRBJ2-2,TRBV7-2,CASSWGQGLGGELFF,TGTGCCAGCAGCTGGGGACAGGGTCTTGGCGGGGAGCTGTTTTTT
NA,NA,TRBJ2-1,TRBV5-1,CASSSRGRGAYNEQFF,TGCGCCAGCAGCTCGCGGGGGCGGGGAGCATACAATGAGCAGTTCTTC